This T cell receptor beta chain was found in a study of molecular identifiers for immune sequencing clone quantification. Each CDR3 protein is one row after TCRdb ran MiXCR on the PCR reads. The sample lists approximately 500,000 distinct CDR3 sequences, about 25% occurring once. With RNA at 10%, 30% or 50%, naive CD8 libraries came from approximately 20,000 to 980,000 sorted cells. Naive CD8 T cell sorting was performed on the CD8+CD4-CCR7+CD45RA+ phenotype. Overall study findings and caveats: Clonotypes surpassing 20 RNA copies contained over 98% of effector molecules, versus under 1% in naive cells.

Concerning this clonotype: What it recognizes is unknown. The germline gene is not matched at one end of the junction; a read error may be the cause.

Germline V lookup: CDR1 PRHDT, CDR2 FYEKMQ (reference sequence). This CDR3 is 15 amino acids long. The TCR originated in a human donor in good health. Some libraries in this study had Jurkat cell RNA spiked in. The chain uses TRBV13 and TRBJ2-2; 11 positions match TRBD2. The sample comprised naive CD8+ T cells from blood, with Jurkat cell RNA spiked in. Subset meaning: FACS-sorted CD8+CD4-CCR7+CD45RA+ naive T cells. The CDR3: CANSPGTSGTGGRFF. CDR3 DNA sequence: TGTGCCAACAGCCCCGGGACTAGCGGCACCGGGGGGCGGTTTTTT.